This is a list of T cell receptor beta chains from one sample in a study of patients and donors after allogeneic stem cell transplantation. TCRdb re-called the RT-PCR reads with MiXCR, one entry per CDR3 protein. Here the sample spans about 160,000 distinct CDR3 sequences, roughly 30% being singletons. Specimen: blood, either unsorted or a sorted T cell fraction (not recorded which). Every receptor here comes from a human donor who was either an allogeneic HSCT recipient or a stem cell or donor lymphocyte infusion donor (not recorded which). It is not recorded whose cells these are; they may come from a transplant donor. Both conserved end residues are part of each CDR3. D genes are given only for firm matches. Not all rows give a size; the values are once, few, many and, for expanded clones, a class.

>few|TRBJ1-2|TRBV27|.
CASSFTQQGYGYTF
TGTGCCAGCAGTTTTACCCAACAGGGATATGGCTACACCTTC
>.|TRBJ1-6|TRBV27|.
CASSFGGSPLHF
TGTGCCAGCAGTTTTGGAGGTTCACCCCTCCACTTT
>many|TRBJ2-1|TRBV5-1|TRBD2
CASGSPGLGVNEQFF
TGCGCCAGCGGTTCGCCGGGACTAGGGGTCAATGAGCAGTTCTTC
>.|TRBJ1-6|TRBV14|.
CASSQEAGWGSPLHF
TGTGCCAGCAGCCAAGAGGCGGGCTGGGGTTCACCCCTCCACTTT
>once|TRBJ2-1|TRBV12-3/TRBV12-4|TRBD2
CATRRGGTYNEQFF
TGTGCCACCCGGCGGGGGGGGACCTACAATGAGCAGTTCTTC
>few|TRBJ2-3|TRBV10-3|TRBD2
CAISGTSGFTDTQYF
TGTGCCATCAGCGGGACTAGCGGATTCACAGATACGCAGTATTTT
>many|TRBJ1-1|TRBV21-1|.
CASSKGVQPEAFF
TGTGCCAGCAGCAAGGGTGTCCAGCCTGAAGCTTTCTTT
>.|TRBJ2-1|TRBV27|.
CASTTDPGNEQFF
TGTGCCAGCACTACCGATCCCGGCAATGAGCAGTTCTTC
>once|TRBJ2-4|TRBV12-3/TRBV12-4|TRBD1
CASSSTGGFGKNIQYF
TGTGCCAGCAGTTCGACAGGGGGCTTCGGCAAAAACATTCAGTACTTC
>few|TRBJ1-3|TRBV18|.
CASSPNSPTGSGNTIYF
TGTGCCAGCTCACCTAACTCTCCCACTGGCTCTGGAAACACCATATATTTT
>.|TRBJ2-3|TRBV7-7|TRBD2
CASSPWGPGLAGAKDTQYF
TGTGCTAGCAGCCCCTGGGGGCCAGGACTAGCGGGGGCCAAAGATACGCAGTATTTT
>few|TRBJ2-3|TRBV12-3/TRBV12-4|.
CASSTGYTDTQYF
TGTGCCAGCAGCACAGGATACACAGATACGCAGTATTTT
>.|TRBJ1-4|TRBV10-3|.
CAIGGAANEKLFF
TGTGCCATCGGGGGGGCGGCTAATGAAAAACTGTTTTTT
>.|TRBJ1-5|TRBV15|.
CATSRGVLDISSTYSNQPQHF
TGTGCCACCAGCAGAGGGGTTCTGGACATCTCGTCGACTTATAGCAATCAGCCCCAGCATTTT
>.|TRBJ2-5|TRBV12-3/TRBV12-4|.
CASSFKGEETQYF
TGTGCCAGCAGTTTTAAAGGGGAGGAGACCCAGTACTTC
>few|TRBJ2-5|TRBV18|.
CASSPGFGETQYF
TGTGCCAGCTCACCAGGGTTTGGAGAGACCCAGTACTTC
>few|TRBJ1-1|TRBV11-2|.
CASSSSSRGTEAFF
TGTGCCAGCAGCTCGTCCTCTCGAGGCACTGAAGCTTTCTTT
>few|TRBJ2-7|TRBV20-1|.
CSAYHPASYEQYF
TGCAGTGCTTATCATCCCGCTTCCTACGAGCAGTACTTC
>few|TRBJ1-1|TRBV27|.
CASALGGGSTEAFF
TGTGCCAGCGCGCTGGGGGGAGGTAGCACTGAAGCTTTCTTT
>.|TRBJ1-1|TRBV4-1|.
CASSQDGTIRGPMNTEAFF
TGCGCCAGCAGCCAAGATGGGACAATCAGGGGACCCATGAACACTGAAGCTTTCTTT
>.|TRBJ1-3|TRBV7-9|.
CASLGRAISGNTIYF
TGTGCCAGCTTGGGGAGGGCCATCTCTGGAAACACCATATATTTT
>.|TRBJ2-1|TRBV3-1|.
CASSPSGPHKDEQFF
TGTGCCAGCAGCCCGTCGGGACCGCATAAGGATGAGCAGTTCTTC
>.|TRBJ2-5|TRBV29-1|.
CSVREETQYF
TGCAGCGTTCGGGAAGAGACCCAGTACTTC
>.|TRBJ1-3|TRBV7-9|TRBD1
CASSGGGFGNTIYF
TGTGCCAGCAGCGGAGGGGGCTTTGGAAACACCATATATTTT
>many|TRBJ1-6|TRBV12-3/TRBV12-4|.
CASSPSGSYNSPLHF
TGTGCCAGCAGCCCTTCGGGTTCCTATAATTCACCCCTCCACTTT
>.|TRBJ2-7|TRBV29-1|.
CSVEEPRGYEQYF
TGCAGCGTTGAAGAGCCACGGGGCTACGAGCAGTACTTC
>.|TRBJ1-2|TRBV20-1|.
CSADWDMKAGYTF
TGCAGTGCCGACTGGGACATGAAGGCGGGCTACACCTTC
>.|TRBJ1-2|TRBV5-1|.
CASSLSGAGYTF
TGCGCCAGCAGCTTGTCCGGGGCCGGCTACACCTTC
>few|TRBJ1-1|TRBV6-5|.
CASSYLGNTEAFF
TGTGCCAGCAGTTACTTAGGGAACACTGAAGCTTTCTTT
>.|TRBJ2-7|TRBV5-1|.
CASSRDGTSNEQYF
TGCGCCAGCAGCCGGGACGGGACCTCCAACGAGCAGTACTTC
>few|TRBJ2-7|TRBV20-1|.
CSARQGSEQYF
TGCAGTGCTAGACAGGGCAGCGAGCAGTACTTC
>few|TRBJ2-4|TRBV20-1|.
CSARDLVAWNIQYF
TGCAGTGCTAGAGATCTGGTAGCATGGAACATTCAGTACTTC
>.|TRBJ2-7|TRBV28|TRBD1
CASSLDRPDYEQYF
TGTGCCAGCAGCCTGGACAGGCCTGACTACGAGCAGTACTTC
>few|TRBJ2-5|TRBV7-7|.
CASSLYIRETQYF
TGTGCTAGCAGCTTATACATCCGGGAGACCCAGTACTTC
>few|TRBJ2-1|TRBV12-3/TRBV12-4|TRBD2
CASSFSSGRKHEQFF
TGTGCCAGCAGTTTCTCTAGCGGGAGGAAGCATGAGCAGTTCTTC
>few|TRBJ1-4|TRBV4-3|TRBD1
CASSRRWTGAGEKLFF
TGCGCCAGCAGCCGCCGTTGGACAGGGGCGGGTGAAAAACTGTTTTTT
>.|TRBJ2-3|TRBV6-5|TRBD2
CASSPGLAGFTDTQYF
TGTGCCAGCAGCCCGGGACTAGCGGGATTCACAGATACGCAGTATTTT
>.|TRBJ2-1|TRBV5-1|TRBD2
CASSLSLANYNEQFF
TGCGCCAGCAGCTTGTCACTAGCGAACTACAATGAGCAGTTCTTC
>.|TRBJ2-3|TRBV20-1|TRBD2
CTKARAGRTDTQYF
TGCACCAAAGCGAGAGCGGGGCGCACAGATACGCAGTATTTT
>.|TRBJ2-7|TRBV29-1|.
CSVEGTEPYEQYF
TGCAGCGTTGAAGGGACGGAACCCTACGAGCAGTACTTC
>many|TRBJ2-1|TRBV12-5|.
CASGLVRVLDSVNEQFF
TGTGCTAGTGGTTTGGTACGTGTATTGGACTCCGTTAATGAGCAGTTCTTC
>few|TRBJ1-2|TRBV12-3/TRBV12-4|.
CASSPQANYGYTF
TGTGCCAGCAGTCCCCAGGCTAACTATGGCTACACCTTC
>.|TRBJ1-3|TRBV20-1|.
CSARVTASSGNTIYF
TGCAGTGCTAGAGTTACGGCGAGCTCTGGAAACACCATATATTTT
>.|TRBJ1-4|TRBV13|TRBD1
CASTRAGGLFF
TGTGCCAGCACCCGGGCAGGGGGACTGTTTTTT
>few|TRBJ2-4|TRBV11-2|TRBD2
CASSSSGLAGLLAKNIQYF
TGTGCCAGCAGCTCGTCAGGACTAGCGGGATTACTAGCCAAAAACATTCAGTACTTC
>few|TRBJ2-2|TRBV4-1|TRBD2
CASSQVVSGRRSGELFF
TGCGCCAGCAGCCAAGTTGTTAGCGGGAGAAGGAGCGGGGAGCTGTTTTTT
>.|TRBJ2-7|TRBV28|.
CASSLSGVSYEQYF
TGTGCCAGCAGTTTATCGGGGGTGTCCTACGAGCAGTACTTC
>.|TRBJ2-2|TRBV7-6|.
CASSLALATGLTGELFF
TGTGCCAGCAGCTTAGCCCTTGCGACAGGACTCACCGGGGAGCTGTTTTTT
>.|TRBJ2-7|TRBV7-6|TRBD2
CASSLGSGTSLTYEQYF
TGTGCCAGCAGCTTGGGGTCCGGGACTAGCTTAACCTACGAGCAGTACTTC
>few|TRBJ2-7|TRBV6-5|.
CASRPTGINYEQYF
TGTGCCAGCAGACCCACAGGGATCAACTACGAGCAGTACTTC
>few|TRBJ2-3|TRBV4-2|TRBD2
CASSQDKTGGRVTDTQYF
TGTGCCAGCAGCCAAGATAAGACGGGAGGGAGGGTGACAGATACGCAGTATTTT
>.|TRBJ1-1|TRBV12-3/TRBV12-4|.
CASSWIQGSTEAFF
TGTGCCAGCAGTTGGATACAGGGATCCACTGAAGCTTTCTTT